This TCR beta chain was recovered during a study of blood T cells in healthy people across ages (dated by TCRdb to 2013 to 2016). As for the study more broadly: In model experiments, template switching captured about one uniquely barcoded TCR beta cDNA molecule for every two T cells. Using deep sequencing normalized with unique cDNA molecular identifiers, the study measured how TCR beta repertoire diversity changes with age. Donors were grouped into four age groups: young (average 16 years), middle-aged (about 40), aged (around 60) and long-lived (approximately 75). Donors of different ages were randomly distributed across sequencing lanes to avoid experimental bias. Using the same blood draw, the study looked at two additional independent replicas of 1 million unique cDNA reads for two donors, one aged 18 to 30 and the other aged 80 or older.

Here is what the overall study found, with its caveats: Conclusive comparison of naive and antigen-experienced compartments was prevented by the profiling of bulk unsorted PBMCs. Observed TCR beta diversity per million T cells fell roughly linearly with age, and a significant reduction was already apparent by age approximately 40. A strong correlation was found between observed TCR beta diversity and the percentage of naive T cells measured by flow cytometry. The CMV infection status of donors was not known, potentially confounding age-related changes in expanded clonotypes. Total diversity estimates from one million sequenced T cells were considered lower bounds and underestimates. Compared with the aged group, the long-lived group had more naive CD4+ T cells, fewer expanded clones and increased TCR diversity, suggesting age selection.

The CDR3 covers 15 residues, taking in both the cysteine and the phenylalanine. Only the CDR3 portion is preserved as DNA: 45 bases, with reading frame beginning at the first base. V and J are trimmed by 3 bases and 4 bases, and the gene matches miss 6 bases of the junction. CDR1 LGHDT and CDR2 YNNKEL were looked up in the germline V gene (reference sequence). Libraries were made using 5' RACE. The instrument was an Illumina HiSeq 2500. A second PCR of roughly 7 to 11 cycles was performed with a sample-barcoded 5' primer and a J-beta primer mix. A template-switch 5' adaptor carrying 12 random nucleotides introduced a unique molecular identifier onto each TCR beta cDNA molecule. At least 3 million CDR3-containing paired-end reads were obtained from each sample. The Mint cDNA synthesis kit, primed by a TRBC-specific oligonucleotide, was used to synthesize first-strand cDNA from all RNA. Following uracil-DNA glycosylase treatment, a first 18-cycle PCR with universal primers M1SS and BC2_uni_R was performed on all cDNA. In the source study's methods: Normalization of each sample was performed by random selection of 1 million high-quality reads, each carrying a distinct molecular identifier. Reads sharing molecular identifiers were discarded rather than binned into consensus sequences. MiTCR, run with a Q25 quality threshold and the strictest error-elimination algorithm, handled CDR3 identification, clonotype clustering and error correction. A nonparametric unseen species model with Euler transformation was used to estimate a lower bound on total TCR beta diversity. In TCRdb, the public reads were trimmed at Q25 with fastp and aligned with MiXCR, with productive beta chains retained. Each record represents a unique CDR3 protein, reported with the most common genes and DNA among its rows. These V and J calls derive from TCRdb rather than the authors' analysis. The sample profile shows about 620,000 distinct CDR3 sequences; 45% to 60% of them were found once. Roughly 13% of the sample lies in the top ten.

This clonotype occurred many times. What this receptor recognizes is not known. The input lacks base qualities; no much larger clone sits a single base away. Donors were roughly 40 systemically healthy Caucasian individuals from Russia aged roughly 6 to 95 years. Roughly 10 milliliters of peripheral blood were collected from each donor into EDTA-treated Vacutainer tubes. Ficoll-Paque density-gradient centrifugation was used to isolate PBMCs, with at least 7 million obtained per sample. Trizol reagent was used to extract total RNA from the PBMCs, yielding at least 6 micrograms per sample. For every donor, an aliquot of PBMCs went through flow cytometry to measure the percentages of naive CD45RAhigh/CD27high T cells.

The chain employs TRBV3-1 and TRBJ2-4; 7 bases in between match TRBD1. Sequenced material: blood. The sequence was collected from an elderly woman in good health. CDR3 reads: CASSHISGQKNIQYF. The nucleotide sequence is given as TGTGCCAGCAGCCACATTTCGGGACAGAAAAACATTCAGTACTTC.